This passage covers 18 T cell receptor beta chains from one sample sequenced in a study of blood T cell repertoires in COVID-19. Sequencing was performed with immunoSEQ multiplex PCR; in TCRdb, only in-frame clones are kept and a portion is missing. The sample lists about 150,000 clones, approximately 80% occurring once. The sequenced material came from peripheral blood. The receptors derive from a woman aged 55-70 years with acute or convalescent COVID-19.

This sequence joins TRBV30 and TRBJ1-5; no clear D gene. The V end lost 4 bases, the J end lost 1 base, and 11 bases lay between the germline ends. Germline V gene lookup returns CDR1 GTSNPN and CDR2 SVGIG (reference sequence). CDR3 length equals 14 residues. Written as DNA, the CDR3 is TGTGCCTGGACCCACGCGTCCAGCAATCAGCCCCAGCATTTT. Translating gives CAWTHASSNQPQHF.

V gene TRBV12-3 or TRBV12-4 combines with J gene TRBJ2-3; no reliable D call. The V and J ends lost 3 bases and 10 bases respectively, with 11 bases between them. This CDR3 has 12 residues. CDR3 DNA sequence: TGTGCCAGCAGTTTCTCGGTCGAACCGCAGTATTTT. It is translated as CASSFSVEPQYF.

As for this clone: The sample has other DNA sequences that encode this CDR3 too. The gene calls are TRBV19 and TRBJ1-1; perhaps TRBD1 as D (5 bases). Germline CDR1 reads LNHDA; CDR2 reads SQIVND (reference sequence). The CDR3 is 14 residues long. Trimming stripped 3 bases from V and 1 base from J, with 9 bases between. The CDR3 region is CASSIRDRNTEAFF. CDR3 in DNA: TGTGCCAGTAGTATTCGAGACAGGAACACTGAAGCTTTCTTT. The full variable domain, rest sourced from reference TRBV19 and TRBJ1-1, is DGGITQSPKYLFRKEGQNVTLSCEQNLNHDAMYWYRQDPGQGLRLIYYSQIVNDFQKGDIAEGYSVSREKKESFPLTVTSAQKNPTAFYLCASSIRDRNTEAFFGQGTRLTVV.

The chain's CDR3 is CASSLTPGGNSPLHF. The DNA of the CDR3 is TGTGCCAGCAGCTTAACTCCAGGGGGGAATTCACCCCTCCACTTT. The chain has TRBV7-8 and TRBJ1-6, with TRBD1 matching over 7 bases. The CDR3 has 15 residues. J was trimmed by 7 bases and V by 2 bases; bases with no gene match: 5. CDR1 is SGHVS, CDR2 FQNEAQ, per germline.

The V gene is TRBV19, the J gene TRBJ1-2; TRBD1 is a possible D gene (5 bases). V dropped 7 bases and J dropped 7 bases, with 13 bases sitting between them. This CDR3 is 12 amino acids long. Germline CDR1 LNHDA, CDR2 SQIVND (reference sequence). For the CDR3, the DNA is TGTGCCAGTACCTCAGGGTCGGGTGGCTACACCTTC. It translates to CASTSGSGGYTF.

The chain has TRBV7-2 and TRBJ1-5; D might be TRBD1 (6 bases). The CDR3 runs to 12 residues. V was pared by 5 bases and J by 15 bases, with 17 bases between. The germline gives CDR1 SGHTA, CDR2 FQGNSA. As DNA, the CDR3 is TGTGCCAGCAGCACAGGACAGAAGGCTCTGCATTTT. Protein sequence: CASSTGQKALHF.

This rearrangement joins TRBV14 to TRBJ2-7, with 8 bases fitting TRBD1. Germline-derived CDR1 and CDR2 are SGHDN and FVKESK. The CDR3 is 16 residues long. The V gene end was trimmed by 0 bases and the J gene end by 2 bases; junction bases not matched to a gene: 6. The CDR3 DNA reads as TGTGCCAGCAGCCAAGACCCCGGACAGGGACCCTACGAGCAGTACTTC. It codes for CASSQDPGQGPYEQYF.

The chain links TRBV11-1 to TRBJ1-6; D is possibly TRBD1 (6 bases). Trimming shortened V by 6 bases and J by 9 bases, and 15 bases separated the two germline ends. CDR1 and CDR2 (germline): SGHAT, FQDESV (reference sequence). The CDR3 runs to 14 residues. CDR3 in DNA: TGTGCCAGCAGGAACCGGGGGGCGGGTTCACCCCTCCACTTT. It translates to CASRNRGAGSPLHF.

In this sample, this clone turned up once. The chain has TRBV25-1 and TRBJ1-1; D gene unclear. The CDR3 covers 13 residues. V shed 5 bases and J shed 1 base, with 8 bases lying between them. Germline V gene lookup returns CDR1 MGHDK and CDR2 SYGVNS. As DNA, the CDR3 is TGTGCCAGCAGTCCTCGAGGGAACACTGAAGCTTTCTTT. Its protein product is CASSPRGNTEAFF.

The chain links TRBV18 to TRBJ2-3, with D perhaps matching TRBD2 (6 bases). The germline CDR1 and CDR2 sequences are KGHSH and LQKENI. V lost 3 bases, J lost 4 bases, and 14 bases lay in between. The CDR3 totals 15 residues. The CDR3 DNA reads TGTGCCAGCTCACCCCGAAGGGACTCCTCAGATACGCAGTATTTT. Its protein product is CASSPRRDSSDTQYF.

The chain joins TRBV28 to TRBJ2-5; 10 bases align to TRBD2. The CDR3 is 15 amino acids. Trimming removed 6 bases from V and 3 bases from J; junction bases left unmatched: 7. The germline CDR1 and CDR2 sequences are MDHEN and SYDVKM. The DNA for the CDR3 is TGTGCCAGCAGCGGTACAGCGGGGGGGGAAGAGACCCAGTACTTC. The encoded protein is CASSGTAGGEETQYF.

The chain is built from TRBV6-6 and TRBJ2-1; maybe TRBD1 (6 bases). Germline CDR1 and CDR2: MNHNY and SVGAGI (reference sequence). V lost 3 bases and J lost 8, with 20 bases in between. This CDR3 spans 16 amino acids. The DNA of the CDR3 is TGTGCCAGCAGTTATTCCGAGCTAGGGGGACCGGATGAGCAGTTCTTC. Translated, it gives CASSYSELGGPDEQFF.

The CDR3 nucleotides are TGTGCCAGCAGTTTAATGACAGGGCTCAGCTCCTATAATTCACCCCTCCACTTT. Its protein product is CASSLMTGLSSYNSPLHF. The V gene is TRBV27, the J gene TRBJ1-6; 7 bases are shared with TRBD1. Germline CDR1 and CDR2: MNHEY and SMNVEV (reference sequence). This CDR3 region has 18 residues. V gave up 2 bases and J gave up 0 bases; unmatched junction bases: 7.

The rearrangement links TRBV2 to TRBJ2-3; the match to TRBD1 covers 7 bases. Looked up from germline, CDR1 is SNHLY and CDR2 is FYNNEI. The ends lost 6 bases at V and 2 bases at J; junction bases unmatched: 5. CDR3 length: 14 residues. The CDR3 protein is CASREDRLTDTQYF. The CDR3 bases are TGTGCCAGCAGGGAGGACAGGCTCACAGATACGCAGTATTTT.

This clone was observed a single time. The chain links TRBV5-1 to TRBJ2-3; a possible D gene is TRBD2 (5 bases). The V end lost 0 bases, the J end lost 0 bases, and 8 bases lay between the germline ends. The length of the CDR3 is 15 residues. Germline V gene lookup returns CDR1 SGHRS and CDR2 YFSETQ. CDR3 coding DNA: TGCGCCAGCAGCTTGGGGCTAGCTAGCACAGATACGCAGTATTTT. Amino acid sequence: CASSLGLASTDTQYF. The variable domain in full, with the rest retrieved from reference TRBV5-1 and TRBJ2-3, is KAGVTQTPRYLIKTRGQQVTLSCSPISGHRSVSWYQQTPGQGLQFLFEYFSETQRNKGNFPGRFSGRQFSNSRSEMNVSTLELGDSALYLCASSLGLASTDTQYFGPGTRLTVL.

This chain joins TRBV9 and TRBJ1-1; D is perhaps TRBD1 (6 bases). Trimming cost V 6 bases and J 6 bases, with 18 bases left between them. The germline V gene has CDR1 SGDLS and CDR2 YYNGEE. The CDR3 covers 14 residues. CDR3 region: CASNKGGNRAEAFF. The CDR3 DNA reads as TGTGCCAGCAATAAAGGGGGAAACAGGGCTGAAGCTTTCTTT.

This sequence joins TRBV7-3 and TRBJ2-3; D gene ambiguous. This CDR3 has 16 amino acids. Between the trimmed V and J ends, which lost 1 base and 0 bases, there was a span of 11 bases. Germline-derived CDR1 and CDR2 are SGHTA and FQGTGA. This chain's CDR3 is CASSLNLAVSTDTQYF. The CDR3 region has the DNA TGTGCCAGCAGCTTAAATCTCGCAGTTAGCACAGATACGCAGTATTTT.

V is TRBV19 and J is TRBJ2-1; TRBD2 agrees at 10 bases. Germline trimming cut 4 bases from V and 5 bases from J; bases unmatched to any gene: 5. This CDR3 has 15 amino acids. Germline V lookup: CDR1 LNHDA, CDR2 SQIVND (reference sequence). The CDR3, as DNA: TGTGCCAGTAGTACCCCTAGCGGGGGCAACAATGAGCAGTTCTTC. This codes for CASSTPSGGNNEQFF.